The 27 T cell receptor beta chains in this list originate from one sample, sequenced in a study of cytomegalovirus exposure and HLA in healthy donors. PCR involved 60 Vbeta and 13 Jbeta primers. TCRdb's copy holds only in-frame clones and misses some; the assay was immunoSEQ multiplex PCR. The profile shows some 140,000 clones, around three quarters of them singletons. Sequencing input: PBMCs. The receptor set was obtained from a man younger than 35 in good health and CMV-seronegative.

The rearrangement links TRBV19 to TRBJ1-5, with 7 bases identical to TRBD1. CDR3 size: 14 residues. Trimming removed 6 bases from V and 7 bases from J; junction bases left unmatched: 9. Germline CDR1 and CDR2: LNHDA and SQIVND (reference sequence). This CDR3 is CASRSRQGWQPQHF. CDR3 DNA: TGTGCCAGTAGATCGCGACAGGGCTGGCAGCCCCAGCATTTT.

The V gene is TRBV15, the J gene TRBJ1-5, with D tentatively TRBD1 (6 bases). V was shortened by 3 bases and J by 7 bases, with 16 bases between the two germline ends. This CDR3 region has 15 residues. Germline loops: CDR1 LNHNV, CDR2 YYDKDF (reference sequence). CDR3 DNA sequence: TGTGCCACCAGCAGGGGAAAACAGGGTACGCAGCCCCAGCATTTT. It yields the protein CATSRGKQGTQPQHF.

This clone has only one observation. This chain links TRBV12-5 with TRBJ2-1, with D maybe TRBD2 (5 bases). Germline V CDR1 and CDR2: LGHNT, FRNRAP. The CDR3 is made up of 16 amino acids. V dropped 0 bases and J dropped 4 bases, with 13 bases sitting between them. The CDR3 sequence is CASGLVRPGSYNEQFF. The CDR3 DNA follows: TGTGCTAGTGGTTTGGTACGTCCGGGGTCGTACAATGAGCAGTTCTTC.

This clone came up once. V usage is TRBV2 and J usage is TRBJ2-1, with TRBD2 matching 9 bases. The CDR3 has 17 amino acids. Trimming cost V 3 bases and J 8 bases; bases outside gene matches: 14. Germline values: CDR1 SNHLY, CDR2 FYNNEI. DNA for the CDR3: TGTGCCAGCAGTGACATGCGGGGGGGCGGTAGTTTGCATGAGCAGTTCTTC. Amino acid sequence: CASSDMRGGGSLHEQFF.

A single count supports this clone. V gene TRBV19 combines with J gene TRBJ1-5; a possible D gene is TRBD1 (5 bases). The CDR3 is 13 residues long. V shed 4 bases and J shed 7 bases, with 11 bases lying between them. CDR1 is LNHDA, CDR2 SQIVND, per germline (reference sequence). CDR3: CASSTGLGQPQHF. DNA for the CDR3: TGTGCCAGTAGTACAGGGCTGGGACAGCCCCAGCATTTT.

J is TRBJ1-3 and V is TRBV5-6, with 8 bases that match TRBD1. This CDR3 spans 15 amino acids. V shed 3 bases and J 5 bases; nucleotides not matched to a gene: 7. The V gene's germline CDR1 is SGHDT and CDR2 YYEEEE. CDR3 sequence: CASSSTRQGRNTIYF. CDR3 coding DNA: TGTGCCAGCAGCTCGACCAGACAGGGGAGAAACACCATATATTTT.

The V gene is TRBV5-8, the J gene TRBJ1-2, with D possibly matching TRBD1 (5 bases). The CDR3 is 13 residues long. With 1 base removed from V and 8 bases from J, the gap between germline ends came to 12 bases. The germline V gene encodes CDR1 SGHTS and CDR2 YDEGEE. The DNA of the CDR3 is TGTGCCAGCAGCTTGAGGCAGGGTGAGGGCTACACCTTC. It encodes CASSLRQGEGYTF.

In its sample, this clone was seen once. The chain uses TRBV19 and TRBJ1-2; D is perhaps TRBD1 (6 bases). V was shortened by 8 bases and J by 7 bases, with 14 bases between the two germline ends. The CDR3 runs to 12 residues. Looked up from germline, CDR1 is LNHDA and CDR2 is SQIVND (reference sequence). CDR3 loop: CASGQPLTGYTF. In nucleotides, the CDR3 is TGTGCCAGTGGACAGCCTCTGACTGGCTACACCTTC.

The CDR3: CASSPGQGRGTDTQYF. The CDR3 DNA sequence: TGTGCCAGCTCACCTGGGCAGGGCCGGGGCACAGATACGCAGTATTTT. V and J are TRBV18 and TRBJ2-3, with a possible D match to TRBD1 (5 bases). This CDR3 contains 16 residues. V gave up 3 bases and J gave up 1 base, with 14 bases separating them. Germline V gene data show CDR1 as KGHSH and CDR2 as LQKENI. The full variable domain, its missing parts supplied by reference TRBV18 and TRBJ2-3, is NAGVMQNPRHLVRRRGQEARLRCSPMKGHSHVYWYRQLPEEGLKFMVYLQKENIIDESGMPKERFSAEFPKEGPSILRIQQVVRGDSAAYFCASSPGQGRGTDTQYFGPGTRLTVL.

The rearrangement uses TRBV15 and TRBJ1-1; possible D gene TRBD1, 5 bases. The germline V gene encodes CDR1 LNHNV and CDR2 YYDKDF (reference sequence). The CDR3 runs 13 residues. The ends were cut back, 3 bases at V and 6 bases at J, with 11 bases in the middle. The CDR3 sequence is CATSRGLFSEAFF. CDR3 coding DNA: TGTGCCACCAGCAGGGGACTTTTCTCTGAAGCTTTCTTT.

The chain combines TRBV7-9 with TRBJ1-4; D uncertain. From germline, CDR1 is SEHNR and CDR2 FQNEAQ (reference sequence). This CDR3 has 15 residues. V was pared by 0 bases and J by 4 bases, with 9 bases between. CDR3 amino acids: CASSLAGGGNEKLFF. CDR3 coding DNA: TGTGCCAGCAGCTTAGCGGGCGGAGGTAATGAAAAACTGTTTTTT.

This clone occurred a few times. V usage is TRBV6-5 and J usage is TRBJ2-7, with D uncertain. V was cut by 10 bases and J by 1 base, with 17 bases left in between. The germline V gene has CDR1 MNHEY and CDR2 SVGAGI. The length of the CDR3 is 14 residues. The CDR3 is CATTPEVGSYEQYF. The CDR3 coding sequence is TGTGCCACAACTCCAGAGGTTGGATCCTACGAGCAGTACTTC.

The chain has TRBV23-1 and TRBJ2-3; TRBD2 matches 7 bases. TRBV23-1 is an ORF for which the function is uncertain. The CDR3 has 12 residues. The V segment lost 9 bases and the J segment 3 bases; nucleotides outside the gene matches: 3. Written as DNA, the CDR3 is TGCGCCAGGCGGGGGTTTACAGATACGCAGTATTTT. Amino acid sequence: CARRGFTDTQYF.

This clone turned up a few times. The rearrangement joins TRBV5-6 to TRBJ2-7; 7 bases are shared with TRBD1. The germline CDR1 and CDR2 sequences are SGHDT and YYEEEE. The CDR3 length is 13 residues. With 3 bases clipped from V and 5 bases from J, the junction kept 5 bases outside the gene matches. The CDR3 DNA reads TGTGCCAGCAGCTCCGGGACAGTAAACGAGCAGTACTTC. As protein: CASSSGTVNEQYF. Full variable domain (outside the CDR3, taken from reference TRBV5-6 and TRBJ2-7): DAGVTQSPTHLIKTRGQQVTLRCSPKSGHDTVSWYQQALGQGPQFIFQYYEEEERQRGNFPDRFSGHQFPNYSSELNVNALLLGDSALYLCASSSGTVNEQYFGPGTRLTVT.

This clone was seen more than once but under ten times. The CDR3 loop is CASSYTGLSYEQYF. CDR3 DNA: TGTGCCAGCAGCTATACAGGGCTATCCTACGAGCAGTACTTC. J is TRBJ2-7 and V is TRBV7-9; possibly TRBD1 for D (6 bases). Per germline, CDR1 SEHNR and CDR2 FQNEAQ (reference sequence). The CDR3 runs 14 residues. V lost 4 bases to trimming and J lost 1 base, with 11 bases between them.

CDR3 sequence: CASSYGTGGLDEQYF. The CDR3 nucleotides are TGTGCCAGCAGTTACGGGACAGGGGGCCTGGACGAGCAGTACTTC. This chain joins TRBV27 and TRBJ2-7, with TRBD1 matching over 12 bases. V was pared by 4 bases and J by 5 bases, with 6 bases of the junction left unmatched. Germline values: CDR1 MNHEY, CDR2 SMNVEV (reference sequence). The CDR3 consists of 15 residues.

V gene TRBV19 combines with J gene TRBJ2-3; no definite D call. The length of the CDR3 is 13 residues. V dropped 3 bases and J dropped 0 bases, with 4 bases sitting between them. Germline V CDR1 and CDR2: LNHDA, SQIVND (reference sequence). The CDR3: CASSIPSTDTQYF. CDR3 nucleotide sequence: TGTGCCAGTAGTATCCCGAGCACAGATACGCAGTATTTT. Filled out from reference TRBV19 and TRBJ2-3, the complete variable domain reads DGGITQSPKYLFRKEGQNVTLSCEQNLNHDAMYWYRQDPGQGLRLIYYSQIVNDFQKGDIAEGYSVSREKKESFPLTVTSAQKNPTAFYLCASSIPSTDTQYFGPGTRLTVL.

This clone was seen only once. The chain joins TRBV30 to TRBJ1-3, with a possible D match to TRBD1 (5 bases). The V and J ends lost 5 bases and 2 bases respectively, with 10 bases between them. Germline-derived CDR1 and CDR2 are GTSNPN and SVGIG (reference sequence). The CDR3 sequence is 13 residues long. The chain's CDR3 is CAWQGLTGNTIYF. The CDR3 bases are TGTGCCTGGCAGGGACTAACTGGAAACACCATATATTTT.

CDR3 sequence (DNA): TGTGCCAGCAGCAATAGGGGCGCGGTTCTCTCTGGAAACACCATATATTTT. Translating it yields CASSNRGAVLSGNTIYF. The chain links TRBV21-1 to TRBJ1-3; the D call TRBD1 from the table was never checked on the DNA. TRBV21-1 corresponds to a pseudogene. This CDR3 spans 17 amino acids.

The chain carries TRBV5-4 and TRBJ2-1; TRBD1 matches at 8 bases. Germline trimming cut 4 bases from V and 4 bases from J; bases unmatched to any gene: 10. This CDR3 is 16 amino acids long. Per germline, CDR1 SGHNT and CDR2 YYREEE (reference sequence). CDR3 in amino acids: CASSQDFGQGYNEQFF. The CDR3 DNA reads as TGTGCCAGCAGCCAAGATTTCGGACAGGGTTACAATGAGCAGTTCTTC. Full variable domain (rest looked up from reference TRBV5-4 and TRBJ2-1): ETGVTQSPTHLIKTRGQQVTLRCSSQSGHNTVSWYQQALGQGPQFIFQYYREEENGRGNFPPRFSGLQFPNYSSELNVNALELDDSALYLCASSQDFGQGYNEQFFGPGTRLTVL.

The V call is TRBV11-2, the J call TRBJ2-6, with D unclear. Trimming took 8 bases from V and 4 from J, leaving 12 bases between them. The length of the CDR3 is 14 residues. Per the germline V gene, CDR1 is SGHAT and CDR2 is FQNNGV. The CDR3: CASGGHLGANVLTF. CDR3 nucleotide sequence: TGTGCCAGCGGCGGCCACTTGGGGGCCAACGTCCTGACTTTC.

The V gene is TRBV30, the J gene TRBJ1-3, with D perhaps matching TRBD1 (6 bases). CDR1 and CDR2 (germline): GTSNPN, SVGIG (reference sequence). Trimming stripped 3 bases from V and 2 bases from J, with 14 bases between. This CDR3 is built from 15 residues. CDR3 DNA: TGTGCCTGGAGACGCCTACAGGGAGCTGGAAACACCATATATTTT. This translates into CAWRRLQGAGNTIYF.

This chain links TRBV11-1 with TRBJ2-7; unclear D gene. The CDR3 covers 13 residues. The V and J ends lost 1 base and 3 bases respectively, with 7 bases between them. Per the germline V gene, CDR1 is SGHAT and CDR2 is FQDESV (reference sequence). The CDR3 is CASSLGAGYEQYF. DNA for the CDR3: TGTGCCAGCAGCTTAGGGGCAGGCTACGAGCAGTACTTC.

The V gene is TRBV6-4, the J gene TRBJ1-1, with D hard to call. Germline loops: CDR1 MRHNA, CDR2 SNTAGT. This CDR3 comprises 14 residues. Trimming took off 3 bases at V and 1 base at J, with 9 bases between the two ends. DNA of the CDR3: TGTGCCAGCAGTGAAAGTGAGAGGAACACTGAAGCTTTCTTT. Encoded protein: CASSESERNTEAFF.

The J gene is TRBJ2-1, the V gene TRBV7-9; tentatively, D is TRBD1 (6 bases). Germline V gene data show CDR1 as SEHNR and CDR2 as FQNEAQ (reference sequence). V lost 5 bases to trimming and J lost 2 bases, with 13 bases between them. The CDR3 is 15 residues long. The CDR3 spells CASSPLGATYNEQFF. The CDR3 nucleotides read TGTGCCAGCAGCCCCCTGGGGGCCACCTACAATGAGCAGTTCTTC. Filled out from reference TRBV7-9 and TRBJ2-1, the complete variable domain reads DTGVSQNPRHKITKRGQNVTFRCDPISEHNRLYWYRQTLGQGPEFLTYFQNEAQLEKSRLLSDRFSAERPKGSFSTLEIQRTEQGDSAMYLCASSPLGATYNEQFFGPGTRLTVL.

This chain connects TRBV19 to TRBJ2-7, with D tentatively TRBD2 (5 bases). The CDR3 extends over 15 amino acids. Germline CDR1 and CDR2: LNHDA and SQIVND (reference sequence). V shed 5 bases and J shed 2 bases, with 16 bases lying between them. The CDR3 sequence: CASSPQRQIAYEQYF. Written as DNA, the CDR3 is TGTGCCAGTAGTCCACAGCGGCAGATAGCCTACGAGCAGTACTTC.

The V and J genes are TRBV25-1 and TRBJ1-1, with TRBD1 as a possible D gene (6 bases). Germline CDR1 is MGHDK and CDR2 is SYGVNS. The CDR3 is 13 residues long. The ends were cut back, 8 bases at V and 0 bases at J, with 10 bases in the middle. In DNA, the CDR3 is TGTGCCAGCCTGGGACAACTGAACACTGAAGCTTTCTTT. It yields the protein CASLGQLNTEAFF.